A selection of T cell receptor beta chains follows, all from one sample in a study of T cell responses to AZD1222 COVID-19 vaccine. The repertoire was sequenced with immunoSEQ multiplex PCR; TCRdb's copy has only in-frame clones and lacks some. In the table there are about 110,000 clones, 87% of which are singletons. The sample was peripheral blood, taken on day 0 of AZD1222 vaccination. The receptors originated from an adult in good health. CDR3s include the opening cysteine and the closing phenylalanine or tryptophan. The D gene is left open where the match is weak. Not every row has a clone size; where given, it reads once, few, many or a size class.

v_gene	j_gene	abundance	d_gene	CDR3aa	CDR3nt
TRBV7-9	TRBJ1-3	.	.	CASSLQGWDTIYF	TGTGCCAGCAGCTTACAGGGGTGGGACACCATATATTTT
TRBV3-1/TRBV3-2	TRBJ2-3	.	.	CASSPSGPITDTQYF	TGTGCCAGCAGCCCCTCGGGTCCCATTACAGATACGCAGTATTTT
TRBV28	TRBJ2-1	.	.	CASRGTGHIYNEQFF	TGTGCCAGCAGAGGGACCGGTCACATTTACAATGAGCAGTTCTTC
TRBV15	TRBJ1-2	.	.	CATSRDTEGVYGYTF	TGTGCCACCAGCAGAGATACGGAAGGGGTCTATGGCTACACCTTC
TRBV4-1	TRBJ2-1	.	TRBD2	CASSQVLAVNNEQFF	TGCGCCAGCAGCCAAGTACTAGCGGTCAACAATGAGCAGTTCTTC
TRBV6-1	TRBJ2-7	once	.	CASSERLALYEQYF	TGTGCCAGCAGTGAACGATTAGCGCTCTACGAGCAGTACTTC
TRBV6-5	TRBJ2-7	.	TRBD2	CATRLAGGEQYF	TGTGCCACCCGACTAGCGGGAGGGGAGCAGTACTTC
TRBV28	TRBJ2-7	.	TRBD2	CASSYTSGGTYEQYF	TGTGCCAGCAGTTATACTAGCGGGGGGACTTACGAGCAGTACTTC
TRBV28	TRBJ2-2	.	.	CASRGRGNTGELFF	TGTGCCAGCAGGGGGCGGGGGAACACCGGGGAGCTGTTTTTT
TRBV19	TRBJ1-1	.	.	CASSMLKGGNTEAFF	TGTGCCAGTAGTATGTTAAAGGGAGGAAACACTGAAGCTTTCTTT
TRBV5-1	TRBJ2-7	.	TRBD1	CASSLAPRTGAYEQYF	TGCGCCAGCAGCTTGGCCCCTCGGACAGGGGCCTACGAGCAGTACTTC
TRBV6-5	TRBJ1-1	.	.	CASSPALANTEAFF	TGTGCCAGCAGTCCCGCCCTCGCGAACACTGAAGCTTTCTTT
TRBV7-3	TRBJ2-4	.	.	CASSPTDRNIQYF	TGTGCCAGCAGCCCCACGGACAGAAACATTCAGTACTTC
TRBV7-2	TRBJ2-7	.	TRBD2	CASSPGTSPVYEQYF	TGTGCCAGCAGCCCCGGGACTAGTCCCGTATACGAGCAGTACTTC
TRBV27	TRBJ2-4	.	.	CASSRGSKAPAKNIQYF	TGTGCCAGCAGCCGGGGGAGCAAGGCCCCAGCGAAAAACATTCAGTACTTC
TRBV5-1	TRBJ1-1	.	TRBD1	CASSLAGGTWDTEAFF	TGCGCCAGCAGCCTCGCAGGGGGCACTTGGGACACTGAAGCTTTCTTT
TRBV7-2	TRBJ2-7	.	TRBD1	CASSLDRGLYEQYF	TGTGCCAGCAGCTTGGACAGGGGGCTCTACGAGCAGTACTTC
TRBV19	TRBJ2-1	.	.	CASSDGWLWAGGTNEQFF	TGTGCCAGTAGTGACGGGTGGTTATGGGCAGGAGGTACTAATGAGCAGTTCTTC
TRBV5-1	TRBJ1-6	.	.	CASSSARGENSPLHF	TGCGCCAGCAGCTCCGCGCGGGGGGAGAATTCACCCCTCCACTTT
TRBV27	TRBJ1-5	.	.	CASSYIGGQPQHF	TGTGCCAGCAGTTATATTGGCGGGCAGCCCCAGCATTTT
TRBV28	TRBJ1-2	.	.	CASTSAGVNYGYTF	TGTGCCAGCACCTCGGCAGGGGTGAACTATGGCTACACCTTC
TRBV21-1	TRBJ2-5	.	.	CASSKQGEETQYF	TGTGCCAGCAGCAAACAGGGAGAAGAGACCCAGTACTTC
TRBV3-1/TRBV3-2	TRBJ1-2	.	TRBD1	CASSRDRGRANYGYTF	TGTGCCAGCAGCCGGGACAGGGGGAGAGCTAACTATGGCTACACCTTC
TRBV5-1	TRBJ1-4	.	.	CASSLAGQTATNEKLFF	TGCGCCAGCAGCTTGGCCGGACAAACAGCAACTAATGAAAAACTGTTTTTT
TRBV19	TRBJ2-4	.	TRBD1	CASSIRGKGIQYF	TGTGCCAGTAGTATCAGGGGGAAAGGCATTCAGTACTTC
TRBV11-2	TRBJ2-3	medium-sized	TRBD2	CASNLLGGGLDTQYF	TGTGCCAGCAACTTACTTGGGGGAGGGTTAGATACGCAGTATTTT
TRBV18	TRBJ1-2	.	.	CASSEGAETNYGYTF	TGTGCCAGCTCAGAAGGGGCAGAAACTAACTATGGCTACACCTTC
TRBV24-1	TRBJ1-6	.	.	CASLTWDNSPLHF	TGTGCCTCGCTGACATGGGATAATTCACCCCTCCACTTT
TRBV7-2	TRBJ1-5	once	.	CASSPRGGQPQHF	TGTGCCAGCAGCCCCCGGGGGGGTCAGCCCCAGCATTTT